This TCR beta chain was recovered during a study of shared clonotypes between healthy human individuals. Findings of the study overall: Sampling used blood alone; tissue repertoires probably differ.

As regards this clone: The antigen is not known.

Ten immunoSEQ deep assay plates were used to sequence the DNA of unsorted PBMCs. In the original analysis: ImmunoSEQ sequences covered only the junction and lacked quality scores; filtering therefore differed. Assay used: immunoSEQ multiplex PCR; TCRdb lists only in-frame clones, some missing. V and J calls and clone size are copied from that table; D and trimming were computed from the DNA. The repertoire holds fewer than 500,000 clones, nearly 80% seen once, with approximately 13% in the top ten. V lost 5 bases and J lost 4; bases outside the gene matches: 4. This CDR3 region has 13 residues. The germline V gene has CDR1 MNHEY and CDR2 SVGAGI.

Sequenced: PBMCs. The TCR was taken from a woman aged 40 to 55 in good health. Some clones in this sample may be carry-over from other donors' samples. The chain has TRBV6-5 and TRBJ1-1; 7 bases are a match to TRBD1. The CDR3 sequence: CASSGGTVTEAFF. CDR3 DNA: TGTGCCAGCAGTGGAGGGACAGTCACTGAAGCTTTCTTT.